This T cell receptor (beta chain) originates from a study of cytomegalovirus exposure and HLA in healthy donors. The PCR made use of 60 Vbeta and 13 Jbeta primers. TCRdb's table, derived via immunoSEQ multiplex PCR, lists solely in-frame clones and lacks some. This table has around 120,000 clones, over 80% appearing once. Germline assignment: CDR1 WSHSY and CDR2 SAAADI. CDR3 length: 15 residues. V lost 7 bases to trimming and J lost 5 bases; unmatched junction nucleotides: 7. The specimen was PBMCs. The clonotype originates from a man between 50 and 59 years old in good health and CMV-seronegative. The chain has TRBV10-2 and TRBJ2-5; 13 bases align to TRBD2. Here the CDR3 reads CASNGLAGAGETQYF. CDR3 bases: TGCGCCAGCAATGGACTAGCGGGAGCGGGGGAGACCCAGTACTTC.